The 17 T cell receptor beta chains given below trace back to one sample, sequenced in a study of yellow fever vaccine responses in identical twins. One entry per CDR3 protein, called by TCRdb with MiXCR from the RT-PCR reads. The sample lists fewer than 5,000 distinct CDR3 sequences; about 85% were seen once. The sample in question was T cells from blood (PBMCs), unsorted or a sorted subset (not recorded which), obtained before or after yellow fever vaccination (not recorded which). All receptors derive from a young woman who received the yellow fever vaccine.

This chain connects TRBV7-9 to TRBJ1-1; 11 bases are a match to TRBD1. The V gene's germline CDR1 is SEHNR and CDR2 FQNEAQ (reference sequence). The CDR3 contains 15 residues. Trimming cost V 4 bases and J 5 bases; bases outside gene matches: 6. The CDR3 nucleotides are TGTGCCAGCAGCTCCACGGACAGGGGGCTTACTGAAGCTTTCTTT. It yields the protein CASSSTDRGLTEAFF.

The chain is built from TRBV12-3 or TRBV12-4 and TRBJ1-2; D gene ambiguous. V lost 1 base, J lost 4 bases, and 13 bases lay in between. This CDR3 spans 15 amino acids. The CDR3: CASSLGAKGSYGYTF. The CDR3 DNA reads TGTGCCAGCAGTTTAGGGGCAAAGGGCTCCTATGGCTACACCTTC.

This clonotype was counted a single time. The chain is built from TRBV9 and TRBJ2-3; D is uncertain. The CDR3 has 16 residues. V was cut by 3 bases and J by 2 bases, with 16 bases left in between. CDR1 and CDR2 from the germline V gene are SGDLS and YYNGEE. DNA of the CDR3: TGTGCCAGCAGCGAGGACCCAGCCTTCAACACAGATACGCAGTATTTT. Amino acid sequence: CASSEDPAFNTDTQYF.

This chain joins TRBV6-1 and TRBJ2-7; D could derive from TRBD1 or TRBD2 (5 bases each). Between the trimmed V and J ends, which lost 5 bases and 0 bases, there was a span of 20 bases. Germline V lookup: CDR1 MNHNS, CDR2 SASEGT. The CDR3 totals 17 residues. The CDR3 nucleotides read TGTGCCAGCAGTAGCCCTGGGGGACGGAAGAGCTCCTACGAGCAGTACTTC. The encoded protein is CASSSPGGRKSSYEQYF.

Only one count was recorded for this clonotype. The J gene is TRBJ2-7, the V gene TRBV2; 9 nucleotides align to TRBD1. The CDR3 sequence is 15 residues long. Germline-derived CDR1 and CDR2 are SNHLY and FYNNEI. Unmatched junction bases numbered 7, after V lost 7 bases and J lost 0 bases. The CDR3 protein is CASTEGTGNSYEQYF. CDR3 bases: TGTGCCAGCACCGAAGGGACAGGGAACTCCTACGAGCAGTACTTC. The full variable domain, with the rest looked up from reference TRBV2 and TRBJ2-7, is EPEVTQTPSHQVTQMGQEVILRCVPISNHLYFYWYRQILGQKVEFLVSFYNNEISEKSEIFDDQFSVERPDGSNFTLKIRSTKLEDSAMYFCASTEGTGNSYEQYFGPGTRLTVT.

The chain couples TRBV29-1 to TRBJ2-5, with D maybe TRBD1 (6 bases). Per germline, CDR1 SQVTM and CDR2 ANQGSEA. The CDR3 consists of 13 residues. V was pared by 0 bases and J by 5 bases, with 10 bases between. CDR3 loop: CSVEENRVETQYF. CDR3 nucleotide sequence: TGCAGCGTTGAAGAAAACAGGGTGGAGACCCAGTACTTC.

V gene TRBV19 combines with J gene TRBJ2-1; D not certain. V lost 7 bases and J 0 bases, leaving 7 bases between the germline ends. The CDR3 covers 13 residues. CDR1 and CDR2 (germline): LNHDA, SQIVND (reference sequence). Here the CDR3 reads CASTESSYNEQFF. The CDR3 DNA sequence: TGTGCCAGTACTGAGAGCTCCTACAATGAGCAGTTCTTC.

J is TRBJ1-5 and V is TRBV28; D perhaps matches TRBD1 (6 bases). This CDR3 has 17 residues. The ends were cut back, 5 bases at V and 4 bases at J, with 21 bases in the middle. From germline, CDR1 is MDHEN and CDR2 SYDVKM. CDR3: CASSPPPVNRDNQPQHF. Written as DNA, the CDR3 is TGTGCCAGCAGTCCCCCTCCCGTGAACAGGGATAATCAGCCCCAGCATTTT.

This rearrangement joins TRBV7-3 to TRBJ2-1, with 12 nucleotides matching TRBD2. Per germline, CDR1 SGHTA and CDR2 FQGTGA. Germline trimming cut 4 bases from V and 7 bases from J; bases unmatched to any gene: 8. This CDR3 is built from 16 residues. The CDR3 here is CASSSLAGGRVNEQFF. The CDR3 DNA is TGTGCCAGCAGCTCTCTAGCGGGGGGGCGGGTGAATGAGCAGTTCTTC.

V gene TRBV5-4 combines with J gene TRBJ2-2; D gene uncertain. This CDR3 has 15 amino acids. In germline, CDR1 is SGHNT, CDR2 YYREEE (reference sequence). The germline V and J ends were trimmed by 2 bases and 8 bases, with 16 bases remaining between them. CDR3 in amino acids: CASSFSPLASGELFF. The DNA for the CDR3 is TGTGCCAGCAGCTTTTCCCCACTTGCGTCAGGGGAGCTGTTTTTT.

The chain uses TRBV29-1 and TRBJ2-7; weak D call: TRBD1 (6 bases). V was cut by 6 bases and J by 3 bases, with 12 bases left in between. The CDR3 length is 12 residues. Germline V gene data show CDR1 as SQVTM and CDR2 as ANQGSEA. The CDR3 loop reads CSVRTENYEQYF. The CDR3 DNA follows: TGCAGCGTGAGGACAGAGAACTACGAGCAGTACTTC.

The genes are TRBV30 and TRBJ2-7, with a tentative D call TRBD1 (6 bases). The germline V and J ends were trimmed by 5 bases and 0 bases, with 14 bases remaining between them. Germline CDR1 and CDR2: GTSNPN and SVGIG (reference sequence). The CDR3 has 14 amino acids. The CDR3 region is CAWDDRLSSYEQYF. Written as DNA, the CDR3 is TGTGCCTGGGATGACAGGCTGAGCTCCTACGAGCAGTACTTC.

This sequence joins TRBV29-1 and TRBJ1-5; 12 bases map to TRBD1. Germline V CDR1 and CDR2: SQVTM, ANQGSEA. The J segment lost 2 bases and the V segment lost 2 bases, leaving 4 bases of the junction unmatched. CDR3 length equals 16 residues. For the CDR3, the DNA is TGCAGCGTTGAACCCGGGACAGGGGGCTGCAATCAGCCCCAGCATTTT. As protein: CSVEPGTGGCNQPQHF.

This sequence joins TRBV29-1 and TRBJ2-1; tentative D call: TRBD2 (7 bases). The V and J ends lost 8 bases and 7 bases respectively, with 18 bases between them. This CDR3 is built from 13 residues. Germline CDR1 SQVTM, CDR2 ANQGSEA. CDR3 in amino acids: CSTPWGGLNEQFF. The CDR3 region has the DNA TGCAGCACCCCTTGGGGGGGCTTGAATGAGCAGTTCTTC.

V gene TRBV11-3 combines with J gene TRBJ2-7, with TRBD2 matching over 10 bases. With V trimmed by 0 bases and J by 1 base, 0 bases remained unmatched. This CDR3 contains 15 residues. Germline V gene lookup returns CDR1 SGHNT and CDR2 YENEEA. CDR3 residues: CASSLEAGGSYEQYF. The DNA for the CDR3 is TGTGCCAGCAGCTTAGAAGCGGGAGGGTCCTACGAGCAGTACTTC. Full variable domain (remainder filled in from reference TRBV11-3 and TRBJ2-7): EAGVVQSPRYKIIEKKQPVAFWCNPISGHNTLYWYLQNLGQGPELLIRYENEEAVDDSQLPKDRFSAERLKGVDSTLKIQPAELGDSAVYLCASSLEAGGSYEQYFGPGTRLTVT.

This clonotype appeared a few times. The chain combines TRBV10-3 with TRBJ1-1; weak D call: TRBD1 (5 bases). Germline values: CDR1 ENHRY, CDR2 SYGVKD. The CDR3 spans 15 residues. The V end was cut by 2 bases, the J end by 1 base, with 11 bases between. The CDR3 is CAISETRQRNTEAFF. The CDR3 bases are TGTGCCATCAGTGAGACCCGACAGCGGAACACTGAAGCTTTCTTT.

The chain joins TRBV7-9 to TRBJ1-1, with D unresolved. The CDR3 runs to 12 residues. Trimming removed 8 bases from V and 8 bases from J, with 15 bases in between. CDR1 is SEHNR and CDR2 is FQNEAQ in the germline V gene (reference sequence). The CDR3 DNA is TGTGCCAGCTGCTATGCAGACGCGGAAGCTTTCTTT. Protein sequence: CASCYADAEAFF.